The next 25 T cell receptor beta chains were all read from a single sample in a study of CD8 T cells in ankylosing spondylitis (dated by TCRdb to 2016 to 2017). Points the paper makes about the study in general: Blood from ankylosing spondylitis patients appeared to be characterized by a TCR beta motif made up of several highly homologous amino acid variants.

Libraries were built with 5' RACE. Sequencing used an Illumina HiSeq 2500. TCRdb reran the public reads through fastp at Q25 and MiXCR, keeping productive beta chains. A single entry per CDR3 protein holds the most common genes and DNA from its merged rows. The sample table shows about 460,000 distinct CDR3 sequences, and about 5.7% are seen once. Of the sample, under 4.5% is held by the ten largest clones. Their target antigens are unknown. Sequencing was done on a sample of blood, either unsorted or a sorted T cell fraction (not recorded which). Receptor source: a male donor with ankylosing spondylitis.

Many counts were recorded for this clonotype. CDR3 amino acids: CASSNGDTQYF. The DNA for the CDR3 is TGTGCCAGCTCCAACGGGGATACGCAGTATTTT. This chain links TRBV18 with TRBJ2-3; D call uncertain. Germline loops: CDR1 KGHSH, CDR2 LQKENI. V was trimmed by 6 bases and J by 6 bases, leaving 7 bases between them. The CDR3 is 11 amino acids.

In its sample, this clonotype was seen many times. This chain links TRBV10-3 with TRBJ2-1; 8 bases agree with TRBD2. The germline V gene has CDR1 ENHRY and CDR2 SYGVKD. The CDR3 runs 13 residues. The junction had 5 bases not matched to a gene; V was cut back by 2 bases and J by 11 bases. CDR3 region: CAISETDSGKQFF. CDR3 in DNA: TGTGCCATCAGTGAGACAGATAGCGGGAAGCAGTTCTTC.

This clonotype was seen repeatedly, ten times or more. V gene TRBV5-1 combines with J gene TRBJ2-7, with D perhaps TRBD2 (5 bases). This CDR3 contains 14 residues. Per the germline V gene, CDR1 is SGHRS and CDR2 is YFSETQ. Trimming pared 2 bases from V and 4 bases from J, leaving 13 bases between. The CDR3 coding sequence is TGCGCCAGCAGCTTTAGCGCCGGAAGTTACGAGCAGTACTTC. Protein: CASSFSAGSYEQYF.

This clonotype appeared many times. A read error may account for a junction end that differs from germline. The rearrangement uses TRBV10-3 and TRBJ2-7; possible D gene TRBD2, 6 bases. This CDR3 region has 15 residues. In germline, CDR1 is ENHRY, CDR2 SYGVKD. Written as DNA, the CDR3 is TGTGCCATCAGTGAGTCGACTAGTCCTACCTATGAGCAGTACTTC. Encoded protein: CAISESTSPTYEQYF.

This clonotype showed up just a few times. V gene TRBV5-1 combines with J gene TRBJ2-1, with D perhaps being TRBD1 or TRBD2 (5 bases each). V lost 0 bases and J lost 4, with 11 bases in between. Germline V CDR1 and CDR2: SGHRS, YFSETQ. The CDR3 loop spans 15 amino acids. This CDR3 reads CASSLGGARYNEQFF. CDR3 DNA: TGCGCCAGCAGCTTGGGAGGGGCGCGTTACAATGAGCAGTTCTTC.

This clonotype was seen ten or more times. The chain recombines TRBV3-1 with TRBJ2-2, with TRBD1 matching 8 bases. The CDR3 sequence is 15 residues long. Trimming removed 2 bases from V and 7 bases from J; junction bases left unmatched: 6. The germline V gene encodes CDR1 LGHDT and CDR2 YNNKEL (reference sequence). DNA for the CDR3: TGTGCCAGCAGCCAATTCCAGGGGGCCGGCGGGGAGCTGTTTTTT. It yields the protein CASSQFQGAGGELFF. The full variable domain, with the rest looked up from reference TRBV3-1 and TRBJ2-2, is DTAVSQTPKYLVTQMGNDKSIKCEQNLGHDTMYWYKQDSKKFLKIMFSYNNKELIINETVPNRFSPKSPDKAHLNLHINSLELGDSAVYFCASSQFQGAGGELFFGEGSRLTVL.

This clonotype was seen only a few times. The rearrangement uses TRBV10-3 and TRBJ2-5; TRBD2 aligns across 7 bases. This CDR3 has 13 residues. The J segment lost 5 bases and the V segment lost 6 bases, leaving 6 bases of the junction unmatched. CDR1 and CDR2 (germline): ENHRY, SYGVKD. The CDR3 DNA follows: TGTGCCATCAGAGGCGGGGAGGGCGAGACCCAGTACTTC. This sequence encodes CAIRGGEGETQYF.

V is TRBV7-2 and J is TRBJ2-3; D not certain. Germline CDR1 and CDR2: SGHTA and FQGNSA. Trimming took off 5 bases at V and 2 bases at J, with 17 bases between the two ends. The CDR3 is 16 residues long. The CDR3 DNA reads TGTGCCAGCAGCCGGAGTACCTCATTACTCACAGATACGCAGTATTTT. Protein sequence: CASSRSTSLLTDTQYF.

This clonotype was counted many times. The chain carries TRBV4-3 and TRBJ2-1; 8 bases agree with TRBD2. CDR1 and CDR2 from the germline V gene are LGHNA and YSLEER. The CDR3 has 16 amino acids. V was pared by 1 base and J by 7 bases, with 9 bases of the junction left unmatched. The DNA for the CDR3 is TGCGCCAGCAGCCAAGCTTTCCTAGCGGGTGCTAATGAGCAGTTCTTC. Translating gives CASSQAFLAGANEQFF.

This clonotype was counted many times. The V call is TRBV20-1, the J call TRBJ2-7; D ambiguous. The germline V gene encodes CDR1 DFQATT and CDR2 SNEGSKA (reference sequence). The CDR3 runs to 12 residues. Trimming took off 3 bases at V and 2 bases at J, with 8 bases between the two ends. As DNA, the CDR3 is TGCAGTGCTAGTTGGGGTCCCTACGAGCAGTACTTC. Translation gives CSASWGPYEQYF.

This clonotype was counted ten times or more. The CDR3 is CSASASGTIGYGYTF. CDR3 bases: TGCAGTGCTAGCGCCTCGGGAACTATTGGGTATGGCTACACCTTC. The genes are TRBV20-1 and TRBJ1-2, with D unclear. In germline, CDR1 is DFQATT, CDR2 SNEGSKA (reference sequence). The V end was cut by 3 bases, the J end by 5 bases, with 19 bases between. The CDR3 contains 15 residues.

The V gene is TRBV20-1, the J gene TRBJ1-5, with 8 nucleotides matching TRBD1. Germline V lookup: CDR1 DFQATT, CDR2 SNEGSKA (reference sequence). There are 14 residues in the CDR3. Losses at the gene ends were 4 bases for V and 5 bases for J; bases not matched to a gene: 7. In DNA, the CDR3 is TGCAGTGCTACATACGACAGGGGCCATCAGCCCCAGCATTTT. Protein product: CSATYDRGHQPQHF.

This clonotype showed up many times. The V call is TRBV24-1, the J call TRBJ2-3; 11 positions agree with TRBD2. Germline V CDR1 and CDR2: KGHDR, SFDVKD. The CDR3 is 16 amino acids. With 3 bases clipped from V and 4 bases from J, the junction kept 5 bases outside the gene matches. The CDR3 coding sequence is TGTGCCACCAGTGATCCCGGGACTAGCGGAGCAGATACGCAGTATTTT. It yields the protein CATSDPGTSGADTQYF.

This clonotype came up many times. The chain carries TRBV27 and TRBJ2-2, with 10 bases aligning to TRBD1. CDR1 and CDR2 (germline): MNHEY, SMNVEV (reference sequence). The CDR3 spans 19 residues. J was trimmed by 1 base and V by 5 bases; bases with no gene match: 13. The CDR3 here is CASSPWDRGVSLNTGELFF. CDR3 in DNA: TGTGCCAGCAGTCCCTGGGACAGGGGCGTAAGTCTGAACACCGGGGAGCTGTTTTTT.

This clonotype appeared many times. The V gene is TRBV24-1, the J gene TRBJ2-2; TRBD1 matches 8 bases. The CDR3 extends over 16 amino acids. Germline V gene lookup returns CDR1 KGHDR and CDR2 SFDVKD. With 4 bases clipped from V and 1 base from J, the junction kept 4 bases outside the gene matches. This CDR3 is CATSDTGTGNTGELFF. The CDR3 DNA is TGTGCCACCAGTGACACCGGGACAGGGAACACCGGGGAGCTGTTTTTT.

A word on this clonotype: A much larger clone lies a single base off, so this may be a read error. This sequence joins TRBV5-1 and TRBJ2-2; possible D gene TRBD1, 6 bases. This CDR3 spans 14 amino acids. From germline, CDR1 is SGHRS and CDR2 YFSETQ. CDR3 residues: CASSLGTYTGKLFF. The CDR3 DNA is TGCGCCAGCAGCTTAGGGACATACACCGGGAAGCTGTTTTTT.

Points on this clonotype: This may come from a read error, since a much larger clone is one base off. The J gene is TRBJ2-1, the V gene TRBV10-2; 7 positions agree with TRBD2. Germline assignment: CDR1 WSHSY and CDR2 SAAADI. V shed 4 bases, J shed 8 bases, and the junction held 11 bases outside the gene matches. The CDR3 spans 15 residues. CDR3 loop: CASSAIREGRDEQFF. Here the CDR3 DNA reads TGCGCCAGCAGTGCTATAAGGGAGGGCCGAGATGAGCAGTTCTTC.

This clonotype was detected ten times or more. The chain joins TRBV5-1 to TRBJ2-1, with 10 bases aligning to TRBD2. V was pared by 3 bases and J by 12 bases, with 12 bases of the junction left unmatched. The germline CDR1 and CDR2 sequences are SGHRS and YFSETQ. The CDR3 loop spans 15 amino acids. The CDR3 DNA reads as TGCGCCAGCAGCTCACTAGCGGGACGCCGTCTTGGGCAGTTCTTC. Its protein is CASSSLAGRRLGQFF. Combining the CDR3 with reference TRBV5-1 and TRBJ2-1 gives the whole variable domain KAGVTQTPRYLIKTRGQQVTLSCSPISGHRSVSWYQQTPGQGLQFLFEYFSETQRNKGNFPGRFSGRQFSNSRSEMNVSTLELGDSALYLCASSSLAGRRLGQFFGPGTRLTVL.

This clonotype was detected many times. The chain uses TRBV12-3 or TRBV12-4 and TRBJ2-1, with D perhaps matching TRBD2 (5 bases). This CDR3 has 14 amino acids. V was clipped by 2 bases and J by 9 bases, with 14 bases between them. As DNA, the CDR3 is TGTGCCAGCAGTTTAAACCGGGGTTTTTCTGAGCAGTTCTTC. Translated: CASSLNRGFSEQFF.

This clonotype was observed at least ten times. The chain has TRBV29-1 and TRBJ2-7; D may be TRBD1 or TRBD2 (6 bases each). V gave up 7 bases and J gave up 0 bases, with 19 bases separating them. This CDR3 has 15 residues. Germline CDR1 SQVTM, CDR2 ANQGSEA. The CDR3 region is CSALTGGLSSYEQYF. In DNA form, the CDR3 reads TGCAGCGCTTTGACCGGGGGCCTAAGCTCCTACGAGCAGTACTTC.

Ten or more counts support this clonotype. The chain combines TRBV29-1 with TRBJ2-1, with D unresolved. V dropped 3 bases and J dropped 7 bases, with 10 bases sitting between them. The CDR3 spans 12 residues. Germline CDR1 SQVTM, CDR2 ANQGSEA. In DNA form, the CDR3 reads TGCAGCGTTGAGGGCTTGATTAATGAGCAGTTCTTC. Translating gives CSVEGLINEQFF.

This clonotype was observed a handful of times. The chain has TRBV7-9 and TRBJ2-4, with D uncertain. From germline, CDR1 is SEHNR and CDR2 FQNEAQ (reference sequence). V lost 5 bases and J lost 8, with 13 bases in between. This CDR3 has 13 amino acids. For the CDR3, the DNA is TGTGCCAGCAGCCCCCCCGGTAAACACATTCAGTACTTC. This sequence encodes CASSPPGKHIQYF.

This clonotype was seen ten or more times. The chain carries TRBV5-1 and TRBJ2-7; 9 nucleotides align to TRBD2. With 2 bases clipped from V and 0 bases from J, the junction kept 3 bases outside the gene matches. Germline V gives CDR1 SGHRS, CDR2 YFSETQ. The CDR3 totals 15 residues. The chain's CDR3 is CASSFSGSRSYEQYF. DNA for the CDR3: TGCGCCAGCAGCTTTAGCGGGAGTCGCTCCTACGAGCAGTACTTC.

The J gene is TRBJ1-2, the V gene TRBV6-1; D possibly corresponds to TRBD1 (5 bases). CDR3 length: 15 residues. The germline CDR1 and CDR2 sequences are MNHNS and SASEGT. Trimming left V 6 bases short and J 3 bases short, with 17 bases between. The CDR3 nucleotides read TGTGCCAGCAGCCGGGCAGGGTATCCCGACTATGGCTACACCTTC. Translating gives CASSRAGYPDYGYTF.

In this sample, this clonotype turned up once. This may be a read error: a much more frequent sequence differs by one nucleotide. This chain links TRBV20-1 with TRBJ1-6; D not resolved. The CDR3 is 13 residues long. Trimming took off 6 bases at V and 8 bases at J, with 14 bases between the two ends. In germline, CDR1 is DFQATT, CDR2 SNEGSKA (reference sequence). CDR3 region: CSAGINKHSPLHF. In DNA, the CDR3 is TGCAGTGCCGGGATCAACAAACATTCACCCCTCCACTTT.